The 17 T cell receptor beta chains presented below share a single source sample, sequenced in a study of cytotoxic CD8 clonotypes in ibrutinib-treated CLL. Method: immunoSEQ multiplex PCR; TCRdb's copy keeps in-frame clones and lacks some. The repertoire has about 150,000 clones, roughly three quarters of them found once; the top ten carry roughly 12%. The sequencing used PBMCs, collected after 12 months of ibrutinib treatment. The receptor set was obtained from a human donor with chronic lymphocytic leukemia.

V is TRBV18 and J is TRBJ2-2, with D possibly matching TRBD1 (5 bases). V gave up 2 bases and J gave up 1 base, with 8 bases separating them. Germline V gene sequence: CDR1 KGHSH, CDR2 LQKENI. The CDR3 is 15 amino acids. This chain's CDR3 is CASSPYQGNTGELFF. CDR3 sequence (DNA): TGTGCCAGCTCACCATACCAGGGGAACACCGGGGAGCTGTTTTTT.

The chain is built from TRBV27 and TRBJ1-5; D possibly corresponds to TRBD1 (5 bases). This CDR3 spans 14 amino acids. The V gene lost 1 base and the J gene lost 9 bases, with 13 bases spanning the gap. CDR1 is MNHEY, CDR2 SMNVEV, per germline (reference sequence). In nucleotides, the CDR3 is TGTGCCAGCAGTTTATGGCAGGGCTCAGGGCCCCAGCATTTT. Protein: CASSLWQGSGPQHF.

The chain uses TRBV30 and TRBJ2-3; D possibly corresponds to TRBD1 (6 bases). Trimming took off 3 bases at V and 7 bases at J, with 17 bases between the two ends. This CDR3 spans 14 amino acids. In germline, CDR1 is GTSNPN, CDR2 SVGIG (reference sequence). CDR3 DNA: TGTGCCTGGAGGGAAGGACCGGGACAAAATACGCAGTATTTT. It yields the protein CAWREGPGQNTQYF.

This rearrangement joins TRBV2 to TRBJ2-3; 7 bases match TRBD2. The trim removed 8 bases at V and 1 base at J, leaving 0 bases unmatched. Germline values: CDR1 SNHLY, CDR2 FYNNEI. The CDR3 consists of 12 residues. In DNA, the CDR3 is TGTGCCAGCGGGAGGGGCACAGATACGCAGTATTTT. Amino acids: CASGRGTDTQYF.

V is TRBV7-2 and J is TRBJ2-3, with 7 positions matching TRBD2. J was trimmed by 2 bases and V by 2 bases; bases with no gene match: 10. The CDR3 runs 17 residues. The germline V gene has CDR1 SGHTA and CDR2 FQGNSA. The CDR3 coding sequence is TGTGCCAGCAGCTTATACCCGGGGACTAACCCCACAGATACGCAGTATTTT. Its protein is CASSLYPGTNPTDTQYF.

The V and J genes are TRBV7-9 and TRBJ2-7, with 10 positions matching TRBD1. The CDR3 is 14 amino acids. V gave up 3 bases and J gave up 4 bases; unmatched junction bases: 3. The germline CDR1 and CDR2 sequences are SEHNR and FQNEAQ (reference sequence). The CDR3 DNA follows: TGTGCCAGCAGCTTGACAGGGGGCGGGTACGAGCAGTACTTC. It encodes CASSLTGGGYEQYF.

This chain connects TRBV7-3 to TRBJ2-6; 9 bases fit TRBD1. Germline values: CDR1 SGHTA, CDR2 FQGTGA. CDR3 length equals 16 residues. With V trimmed by 5 bases and J by 3 bases, 5 bases remained unmatched. The CDR3 spells CASSPGQGNGANVLTF. The CDR3 bases are TGTGCCAGCAGCCCGGGACAGGGAAATGGGGCCAACGTCCTGACTTTC.

This clone was seen just once. The CDR3 sequence: CASSISSGQDQPQHF. In nucleotides, the CDR3 is TGTGCCAGTAGTATATCTTCGGGGCAAGATCAGCCCCAGCATTTT. This chain uses TRBV19 with TRBJ1-5, with D perhaps TRBD1 (5 bases). Trimming shortened V by 2 bases and J by 5 bases, and 13 bases separated the two germline ends. CDR3 length equals 15 residues. Germline CDR1 is LNHDA and CDR2 is SQIVND (reference sequence).

The CDR3 DNA follows: TGTGCCAGCTCCAGGGAAGCAGATACGCAGTATTTT. This translates into CASSREADTQYF. This sequence joins TRBV2 and TRBJ2-3; TRBD1 is a possible D gene (5 bases). There are 12 residues in the CDR3. V was clipped by 8 bases and J by 4 bases, with 10 bases between them. Germline V CDR1 and CDR2: SNHLY, FYNNEI.

This clone was seen only once. The chain employs TRBV7-2 and TRBJ2-1; tentative D call: TRBD2 (5 bases). The CDR3 runs to 14 residues. CDR1 and CDR2 (germline): SGHTA, FQGNSA. Trimming cost V 5 bases and J 5 bases, with 13 bases left between them. This CDR3 reads CASSPGLANNEQFF. For the CDR3, the DNA is TGTGCCAGCAGCCCAGGACTGGCCAACAATGAGCAGTTCTTC.

This chain joins TRBV7-9 and TRBJ1-2; no clear D. V lost 0 bases, J lost 6 bases, and 17 bases lay in between. Per germline, CDR1 SEHNR and CDR2 FQNEAQ (reference sequence). The CDR3 loop spans 16 amino acids. The CDR3 coding sequence is TGTGCCAGCAGCTTAGCCCCCCTCGTGGCAGGCCATGGCTACACCTTC. Residues: CASSLAPLVAGHGYTF.

This clone was recorded only once. The chain employs TRBV9 and TRBJ2-3; tentatively, D is TRBD2 (5 bases). The CDR3 runs to 15 residues. Germline CDR1 is SGDLS and CDR2 is YYNGEE. Trimming took 3 bases from V and 0 from J, leaving 11 bases between them. DNA for the CDR3: TGTGCCAGCAGCGCCATTCGGGGTAGCACAGATACGCAGTATTTT. It is translated as CASSAIRGSTDTQYF.

This clone was seen a single time. V is TRBV5-1 and J is TRBJ2-1, with 13 bases aligning to TRBD2. CDR1 and CDR2 from the germline V gene are SGHRS and YFSETQ. This CDR3 contains 14 residues. J gave up 5 bases and V 5 bases, and 1 base lay outside the gene matches. The CDR3 sequence: CASRGLAGNNEQFF. CDR3 nucleotide sequence: TGCGCCAGCAGGGGACTAGCGGGAAACAATGAGCAGTTCTTC.

The chain is built from TRBV6-5 and TRBJ1-2; TRBD1 aligns across 7 bases. V was clipped by 5 bases and J by 1 base; unmatched bases: 7. CDR1 is MNHEY and CDR2 is SVGAGI in the germline V gene. This CDR3 comprises 15 residues. For the CDR3, the DNA is TGTGCCAGCAGTGCGGGACAGCTTAATAACTATGGCTACACCTTC. Encoded protein: CASSAGQLNNYGYTF.

The chain couples TRBV18 to TRBJ1-1; D is undetermined. Germline assignment: CDR1 KGHSH and CDR2 LQKENI. Trimming took off 0 bases at V and 6 bases at J, with 11 bases between the two ends. This CDR3 contains 14 residues. The CDR3 sequence: CASSPPIGVSEAFF. CDR3 in DNA: TGTGCCAGCTCACCACCCATAGGAGTATCTGAAGCTTTCTTT. Supplemented by reference TRBV18 and TRBJ1-1, the full variable domain reads NAGVMQNPRHLVRRRGQEARLRCSPMKGHSHVYWYRQLPEEGLKFMVYLQKENIIDESGMPKERFSAEFPKEGPSILRIQQVVRGDSAAYFCASSPPIGVSEAFFGQGTRLTVV.

The V gene is TRBV11-2, the J gene TRBJ1-2; no definite D call. The germline gives CDR1 SGHAT, CDR2 FQNNGV. V gave up 3 bases and J gave up 0 bases, with 8 bases separating them. The CDR3 is 14 residues long. The CDR3 DNA reads TGTGCCAGCAGCTTCCGCTATTCTAACTATGGCTACACCTTC. Amino acids: CASSFRYSNYGYTF.

The gene calls are TRBV4-3 and TRBJ2-1; D possibly corresponds to TRBD2 (5 bases). This CDR3 contains 17 residues. The germline CDR1 and CDR2 sequences are LGHNA and YSLEER. Trimming shortened V by 4 bases and J by 0 bases, and 16 bases separated the two germline ends. The CDR3 spells CASSPINGRDSYNEQFF. CDR3 nucleotide sequence: TGCGCCAGCAGCCCAATAAATGGGAGAGACTCCTACAATGAGCAGTTCTTC.